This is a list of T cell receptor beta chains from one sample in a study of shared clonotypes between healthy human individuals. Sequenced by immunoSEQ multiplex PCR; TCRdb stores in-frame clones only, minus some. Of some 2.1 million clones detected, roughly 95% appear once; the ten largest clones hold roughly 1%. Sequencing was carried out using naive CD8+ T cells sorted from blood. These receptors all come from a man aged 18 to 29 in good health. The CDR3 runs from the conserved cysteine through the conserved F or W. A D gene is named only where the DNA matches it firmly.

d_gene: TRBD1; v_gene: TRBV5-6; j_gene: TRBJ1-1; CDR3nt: TGTGCCAGCAGCTTGAATCTCCATACAGGGGGATTCCCTCTCACTGAAGCTTTCTTT; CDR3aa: CASSLNLHTGGFPLTEAFF
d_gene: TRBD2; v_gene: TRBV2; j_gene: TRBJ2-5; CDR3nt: TGTGCCAGCAGTGGAGGACTAGCGGGATTCCAAGAGACCCAGTACTTC; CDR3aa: CASSGGLAGFQETQYF
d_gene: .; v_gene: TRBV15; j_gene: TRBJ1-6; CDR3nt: TGTGCCACCAGCAGAGATGGTCGGCCCCTCCACTTT; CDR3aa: CATSRDGRPLHF
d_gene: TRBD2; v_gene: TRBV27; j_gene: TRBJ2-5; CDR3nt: TGTGCCAGCAGCCAGCGGGGGGCCCAAGAGACCCAGTACTTC; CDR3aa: CASSQRGAQETQYF
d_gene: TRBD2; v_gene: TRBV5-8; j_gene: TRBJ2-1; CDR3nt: TGTGCCAGCAGCTTGATCCTAGCGGTACAGAATGAGCAGTTCTTC; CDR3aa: CASSLILAVQNEQFF
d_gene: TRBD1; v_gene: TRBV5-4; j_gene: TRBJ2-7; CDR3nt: TGTGCCAGCAGCTCTGGACAGGGGGCCCTAGCCTACGAGCAGTACTTC; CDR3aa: CASSSGQGALAYEQYF
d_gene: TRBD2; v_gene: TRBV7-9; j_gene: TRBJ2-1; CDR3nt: TGTGCCAGCAGTCCACCGACTCTAGCGGGAGCTACCTACAATGAGCAGTTCTTC; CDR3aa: CASSPPTLAGATYNEQFF
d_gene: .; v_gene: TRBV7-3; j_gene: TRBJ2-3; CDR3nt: TGTGCCAGCAGCTTAGGGGACGTTACCCCGCAGTATTTT; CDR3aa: CASSLGDVTPQYF
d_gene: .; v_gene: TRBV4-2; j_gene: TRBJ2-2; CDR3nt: TGTGCCAGCAGCCAAGATCAATCCCGCACCGGGGAGCTGTTTTTT; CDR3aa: CASSQDQSRTGELFF
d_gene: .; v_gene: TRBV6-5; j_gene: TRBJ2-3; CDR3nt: TGTGCCAGCAGCCCAGGGACAGATACGCAGTATTTT; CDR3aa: CASSPGTDTQYF
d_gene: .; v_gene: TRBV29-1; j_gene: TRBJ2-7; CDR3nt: TGCAGCGTTGAAGAGGACAGTACCTACGAGCAGTACTTC; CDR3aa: CSVEEDSTYEQYF
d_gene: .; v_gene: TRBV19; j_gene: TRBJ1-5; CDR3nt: TGTGCCAGTAGTATTGTGGATCGGGGCAATCAGCCCCAGCATTTT; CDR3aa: CASSIVDRGNQPQHF
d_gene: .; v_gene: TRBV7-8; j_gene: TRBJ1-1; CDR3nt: TGTGCCAGCAGCTTAGAAAGGAACACTGAAGCTTTCTTT; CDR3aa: CASSLERNTEAFF
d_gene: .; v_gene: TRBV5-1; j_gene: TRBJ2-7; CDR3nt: TGCGCCAGCAGCTCGCACGAGACAGAAACCTACGAGCAGTACTTC; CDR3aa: CASSSHETETYEQYF
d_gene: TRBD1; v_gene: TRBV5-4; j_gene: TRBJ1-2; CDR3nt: TGTGCCAGCAGCTTGGAAGGACAGGGTTCTAACTATGGCTACACCTTC; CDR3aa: CASSLEGQGSNYGYTF
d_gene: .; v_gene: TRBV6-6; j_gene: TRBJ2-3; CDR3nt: TGTGCCAGCAGTTACCACCCTTTTAGCACAGATACGCAGTATTTT; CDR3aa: CASSYHPFSTDTQYF
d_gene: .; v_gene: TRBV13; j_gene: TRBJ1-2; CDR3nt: TGTGCCAGCAGCTTAGGGGCGACAGTTAGATTCTTGGGTGGCTACACCTTC; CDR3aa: CASSLGATVRFLGGYTF
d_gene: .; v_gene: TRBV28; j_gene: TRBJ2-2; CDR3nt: TGTGCCAGCAGCCGCGTGGGCGACACCGGGGAGCTGTTTTTT; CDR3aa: CASSRVGDTGELFF
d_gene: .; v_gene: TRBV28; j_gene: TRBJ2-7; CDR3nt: TGTGCCAGCAGTTTCTTTATGGGCAGCCTAGGAGAGCAGTACTTC; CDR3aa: CASSFFMGSLGEQYF
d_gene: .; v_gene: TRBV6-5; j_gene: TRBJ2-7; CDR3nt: TGTGCCAGCAGACCAAGGTTCCTTACCTACGAGCAGTACTTC; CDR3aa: CASRPRFLTYEQYF
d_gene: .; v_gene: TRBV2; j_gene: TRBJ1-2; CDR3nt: TGTGCCAGCAGGGCACTTGGCTACACCTTC; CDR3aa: CASRALGYTF
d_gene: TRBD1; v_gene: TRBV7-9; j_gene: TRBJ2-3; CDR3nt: TGTGCCAGCAGCCCTCGGACAGGGGGCGCGGTCACAGATACGCAGTATTTT; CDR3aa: CASSPRTGGAVTDTQYF
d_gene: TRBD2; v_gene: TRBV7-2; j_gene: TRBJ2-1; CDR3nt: TGTGCCAGCAGCTTACCGGGGAGCGGGAGGGACAATGAGCAGTTCTTC; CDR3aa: CASSLPGSGRDNEQFF
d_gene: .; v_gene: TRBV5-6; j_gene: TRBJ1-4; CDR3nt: TGTGCCAGCAGCTTGTTTCCGGCGGGAACTAATGAAAAACTGTTTTTT; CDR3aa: CASSLFPAGTNEKLFF
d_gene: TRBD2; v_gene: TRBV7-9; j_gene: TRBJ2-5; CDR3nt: TGTGCCAGCAGTCACCTCGATCTAGCGGGAGACGAGACCCAGTACTTC; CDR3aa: CASSHLDLAGDETQYF
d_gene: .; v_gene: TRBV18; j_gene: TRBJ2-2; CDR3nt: TGTGCCAGCTCACCACGAGCGAACACCGGGGAGCTGTTTTTT; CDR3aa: CASSPRANTGELFF
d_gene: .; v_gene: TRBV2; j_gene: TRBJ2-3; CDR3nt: TGTGCCAGCACCGGGCTTAGCCTTAGCCCAAGCACAGATACGCAGTATTTT; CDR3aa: CASTGLSLSPSTDTQYF
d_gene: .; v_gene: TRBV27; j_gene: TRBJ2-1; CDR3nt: TGTGCCAGCAGTTTCTCGGGGCTAGAGGAGTTCTTC; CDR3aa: CASSFSGLEEFF
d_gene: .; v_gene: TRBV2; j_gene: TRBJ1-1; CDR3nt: TGTGCCAGCAGTGTGCCAGGGGATAAAACTGAAGCTTTCTTT; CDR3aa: CASSVPGDKTEAFF
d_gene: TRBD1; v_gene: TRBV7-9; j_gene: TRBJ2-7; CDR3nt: TGTGCCAGCAGCAAAGTATCAGGGGGCCACGAGCAGTACTTC; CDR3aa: CASSKVSGGHEQYF
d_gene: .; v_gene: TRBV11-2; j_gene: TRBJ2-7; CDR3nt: TGTGCCAGCAGCCCACCGACTAGTTCCACCTACGAGCAGTACTTC; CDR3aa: CASSPPTSSTYEQYF